Detailed here is one T cell receptor beta chain. TCRdb's table, derived via immunoSEQ multiplex PCR, lists solely in-frame clones and lacks some. This table holds 93,000 or so clones, around 84% found once. This CDR3 region has 12 residues. Looked up from germline, CDR1 is SGHVS and CDR2 is FQNEAQ. The trim removed 3 bases at V and 6 bases at J, leaving 2 bases unmatched. This sample is part of a study of T cell clones after liver transplantation. The chain uses TRBV7-8 and TRBJ2-7; 7 bases are shared with TRBD1. This sequence was found in a human patient who received a liver transplant. Some T cells may be supplied by the graft donor. The sequencing used CD4+ T cells from blood, collected 45 to 50 months after liver transplant. CDR3 loop: CASSFGQAEQYF. CDR3 in DNA: TGTGCCAGCAGCTTTGGACAGGCCGAGCAGTACTTC.